This T cell receptor (beta chain) was identified during a study of cytomegalovirus exposure and HLA in healthy donors. Vbeta (60) and Jbeta (13) primers were used in the PCR. Sequencing used immunoSEQ multiplex PCR; TCRdb keeps in-frame clones, though not all of them. This sample has roughly 220,000 clones, with about 70% found just once. Concerning this clone: Its antigen is not known.

This CDR3 region has 15 residues. Trimming removed 2 bases at V and 4 bases at J, with 15 bases between. CDR1 and CDR2 (germline): KGHSH, LQKENI. Study-level points and caveats: The study reported that TCR beta sequences accurately predicted HLA-A and HLA-B alleles in most subjects.

V and J are TRBV18 and TRBJ2-7, with a weak D call TRBD2 (6 bases). The receptor was isolated from a woman aged 30 to 39 in good health and CMV-seronegative. The sequenced material came from PBMCs. CDR3 in DNA: TGTGCCAGCTCACCAGGACTATGGGCCGAATACGAGCAGTACTTC. Translated, it gives CASSPGLWAEYEQYF.